Sequencing of this T cell receptor beta chain was carried out in a study of cytomegalovirus exposure and HLA in healthy donors. Study-wide results and limits: Sequencing depth across donors, presence/absence analyses assumed, was roughly uniform. Later analysis identified about 18,000 TCR beta sequences associated with HLA alleles, using a false discovery rate threshold of 0.05. Because they were indistinguishable, some V segments, including TRBV6-2 and TRBV6-3, were excluded.

Details on this clone: Its target is unknown.

With 60 Vbeta and 13 Jbeta primers, the PCR was carried out. The assay was immunoSEQ multiplex PCR, and TCRdb's table has in-frame clones only and misses some. The table counts 75,000 to 95,000 clones; about 4.6% lies in the top ten. CDR3 size: 15 residues. CDR1 is SNHLY and CDR2 is FYNNEI in the germline V gene. V lost 6 bases to trimming and J lost 0 bases, with 12 bases between them. The genes are TRBV2 and TRBJ2-1; perhaps TRBD2 as D (5 bases). Specimen: PBMCs. The origin of this receptor is a man younger than 45 in good health and CMV-seronegative. For the CDR3, the DNA is TGTGCCAGCAGGGCCGGTGGGAGCTCCTACAATGAGCAGTTCTTC. This encodes CASRAGGSSYNEQFF. Supplemented by reference TRBV2 and TRBJ2-1, the full variable domain reads EPEVTQTPSHQVTQMGQEVILRCVPISNHLYFYWYRQILGQKVEFLVSFYNNEISEKSEIFDDQFSVERPDGSNFTLKIRSTKLEDSAMYFCASRAGGSSYNEQFFGPGTRLTVL.